The clone carrying this T cell receptor (beta chain) turned up a few times. The antigen is undetermined. This sample is part of a study of T cells in Graves' hyperthyroidism and ophthalmopathy. Study-level results: Ophthalmopathy stood apart from stable hyperthyroidism in a 13 V-J model. Most clonotypes expanded in the thyroid (above 0.001) were also present in blood.

From RNA transcripts, TCR beta CDR3 regions were amplified. RT-PCR in the first round (using the HTBI primer set) targeted the TCR CDR3. TCRdb fed the multiplex PCR reads into MiXCR, producing one record per CDR3 protein. The sample lists some 620,000 distinct CDR3 sequences; around 15% were seen once. This receptor was obtained from a woman in her 30s with Graves' hyperthyroidism. Sequencing was performed on blood.

DNA of the CDR3: TGTGCCAGCTCATCAGGGTCTGGGTCAGATACGCAGTATTTT. Translation: CASSSGSGSDTQYF. This chain joins TRBV18 and TRBJ2-3; tentative D call: TRBD1 (5 bases). The CDR3 loop spans 14 amino acids. The V and J ends lost 5 bases and 4 bases respectively, with 13 bases between them. CDR1 is KGHSH, CDR2 LQKENI, per germline.